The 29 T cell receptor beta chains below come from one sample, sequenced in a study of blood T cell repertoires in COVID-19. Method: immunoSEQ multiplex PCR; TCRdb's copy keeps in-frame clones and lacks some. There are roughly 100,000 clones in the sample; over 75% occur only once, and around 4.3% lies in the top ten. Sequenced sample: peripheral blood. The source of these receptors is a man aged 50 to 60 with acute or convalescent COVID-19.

The CDR3 region is CASSIRDTLQETQYF. Written as DNA, the CDR3 is TGTGCCAGTAGTATCCGGGACACCCTCCAAGAGACCCAGTACTTC. This chain links TRBV19 with TRBJ2-5, with D perhaps matching TRBD1 (6 bases). The CDR3 extends over 15 amino acids. Germline V gene data show CDR1 as LNHDA and CDR2 as SQIVND (reference sequence). V was clipped by 3 bases and J by 1 base, with 12 bases between them.

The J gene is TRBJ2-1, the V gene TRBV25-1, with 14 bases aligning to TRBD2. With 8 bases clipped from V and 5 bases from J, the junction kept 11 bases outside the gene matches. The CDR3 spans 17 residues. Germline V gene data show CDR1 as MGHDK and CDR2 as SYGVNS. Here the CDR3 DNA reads TGTGCCAGCCAACTTCCCGGGACTAGCGGGAGCCACAATGAGCAGTTCTTC. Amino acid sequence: CASQLPGTSGSHNEQFF.

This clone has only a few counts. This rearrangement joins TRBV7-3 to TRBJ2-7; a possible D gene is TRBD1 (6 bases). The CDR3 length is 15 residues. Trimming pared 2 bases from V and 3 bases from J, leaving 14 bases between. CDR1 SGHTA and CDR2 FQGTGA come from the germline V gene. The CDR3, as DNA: TGTGCCAGCAGCTTAGGGTCTGGGGGCAACTACGAGCAGTACTTC. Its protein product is CASSLGSGGNYEQYF.

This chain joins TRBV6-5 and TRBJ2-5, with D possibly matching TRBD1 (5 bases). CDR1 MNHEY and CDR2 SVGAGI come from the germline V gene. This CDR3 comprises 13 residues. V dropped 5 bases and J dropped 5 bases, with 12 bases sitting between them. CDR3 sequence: CASSIQARETQYF. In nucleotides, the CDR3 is TGTGCCAGCAGTATACAGGCCAGGGAGACCCAGTACTTC.

The CDR3 bases are TGTGCCAGCAGCTTAGAGGACATCTATGGCTACACCTTC. This encodes CASSLEDIYGYTF. The V call is TRBV5-6, the J call TRBJ1-2; D may be TRBD1 (5 bases). Germline V gives CDR1 SGHDT, CDR2 YYEEEE. The CDR3 spans 13 residues. Trimming cost V 2 bases and J 4 bases, with 9 bases left between them.

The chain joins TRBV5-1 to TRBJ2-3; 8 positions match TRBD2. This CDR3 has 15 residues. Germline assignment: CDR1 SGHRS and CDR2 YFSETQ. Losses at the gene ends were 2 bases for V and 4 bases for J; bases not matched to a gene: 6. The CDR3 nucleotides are TGCGCCAGCAGCTTCCGCGGGGGGTACGCAGATACGCAGTATTTT. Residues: CASSFRGGYADTQYF. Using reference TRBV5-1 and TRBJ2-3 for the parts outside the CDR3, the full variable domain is KAGVTQTPRYLIKTRGQQVTLSCSPISGHRSVSWYQQTPGQGLQFLFEYFSETQRNKGNFPGRFSGRQFSNSRSEMNVSTLELGDSALYLCASSFRGGYADTQYFGPGTRLTVL.

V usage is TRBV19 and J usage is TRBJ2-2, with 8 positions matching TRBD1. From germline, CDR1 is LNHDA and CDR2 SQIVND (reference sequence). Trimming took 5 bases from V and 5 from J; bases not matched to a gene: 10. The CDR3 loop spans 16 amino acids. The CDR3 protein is CASSQRTGSGTGELFF. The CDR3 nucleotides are TGTGCCAGTAGTCAACGGACAGGGAGTGGAACCGGGGAGCTGTTTTTT.

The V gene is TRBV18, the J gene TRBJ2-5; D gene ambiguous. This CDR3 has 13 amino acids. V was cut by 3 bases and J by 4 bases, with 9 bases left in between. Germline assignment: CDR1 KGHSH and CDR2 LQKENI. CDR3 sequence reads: CASSPPAGETQYF. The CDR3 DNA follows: TGTGCCAGCTCACCCCCCGCCGGAGAGACCCAGTACTTC.

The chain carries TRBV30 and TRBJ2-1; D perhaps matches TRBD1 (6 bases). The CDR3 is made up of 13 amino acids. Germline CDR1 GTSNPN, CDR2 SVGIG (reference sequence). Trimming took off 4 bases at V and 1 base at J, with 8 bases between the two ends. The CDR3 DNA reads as TGTGCCTGGACAGGGGATTCCTACAATGAGCAGTTCTTC. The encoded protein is CAWTGDSYNEQFF.

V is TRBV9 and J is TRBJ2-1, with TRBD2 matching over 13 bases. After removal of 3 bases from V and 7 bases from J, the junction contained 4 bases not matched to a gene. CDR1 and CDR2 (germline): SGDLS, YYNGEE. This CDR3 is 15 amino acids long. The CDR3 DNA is TGTGCCAGCAGCGCGGGACTAGCGGGGACGAATGAGCAGTTCTTC. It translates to CASSAGLAGTNEQFF.

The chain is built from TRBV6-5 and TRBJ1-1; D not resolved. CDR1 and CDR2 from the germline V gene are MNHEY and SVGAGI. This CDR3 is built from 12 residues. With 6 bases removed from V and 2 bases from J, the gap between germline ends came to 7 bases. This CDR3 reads CASSQHNTEAFF. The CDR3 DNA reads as TGTGCCAGCAGCCAACATAACACTGAAGCTTTCTTT.

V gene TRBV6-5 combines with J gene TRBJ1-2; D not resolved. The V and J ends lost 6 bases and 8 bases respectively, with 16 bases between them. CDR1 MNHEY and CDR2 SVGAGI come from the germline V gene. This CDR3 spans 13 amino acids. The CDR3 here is CASRETAGGGYTF. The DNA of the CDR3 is TGTGCCAGCAGGGAGACGGCGGGAGGCGGCTACACCTTC.

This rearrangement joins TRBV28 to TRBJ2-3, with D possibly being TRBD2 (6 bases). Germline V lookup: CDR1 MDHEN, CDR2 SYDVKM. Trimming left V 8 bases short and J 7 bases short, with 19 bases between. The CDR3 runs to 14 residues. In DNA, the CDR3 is TGTGCCAGCGGGTCTGGAGGGAGTGGAAATACGCAGTATTTT. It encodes CASGSGGSGNTQYF.

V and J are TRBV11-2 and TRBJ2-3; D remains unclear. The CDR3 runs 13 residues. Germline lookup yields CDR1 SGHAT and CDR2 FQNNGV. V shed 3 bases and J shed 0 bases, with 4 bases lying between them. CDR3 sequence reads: CASSFQSTDTQYF. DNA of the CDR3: TGTGCCAGCAGCTTCCAGAGCACAGATACGCAGTATTTT.

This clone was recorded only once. For the CDR3, the DNA is TGCGCCAGCAGGCCCCGGGACACCAACACCGGGGAGCTGTTTTTT. The encoded protein is CASRPRDTNTGELFF. The V call is TRBV5-1, the J call TRBJ2-2, with D perhaps TRBD1 (6 bases). This CDR3 is built from 15 residues. Deletions cut 5 bases from V and 2 bases from J, with 13 bases between. The V gene's germline CDR1 is SGHRS and CDR2 YFSETQ.

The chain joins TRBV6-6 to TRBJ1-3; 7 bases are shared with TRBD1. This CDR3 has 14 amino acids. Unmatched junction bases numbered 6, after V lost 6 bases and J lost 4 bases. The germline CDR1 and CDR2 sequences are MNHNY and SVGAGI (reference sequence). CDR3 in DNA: TGTGCCAGCAGAAAAACAGGGGTGGGAAACACCATATATTTT. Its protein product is CASRKTGVGNTIYF.

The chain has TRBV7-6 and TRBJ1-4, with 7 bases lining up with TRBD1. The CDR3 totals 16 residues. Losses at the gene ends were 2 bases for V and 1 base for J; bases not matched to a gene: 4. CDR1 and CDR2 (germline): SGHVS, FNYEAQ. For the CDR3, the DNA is TGTGCCAGCAGCTTACAAAGACAGGGAACTAATGAAAAACTGTTTTTT. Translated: CASSLQRQGTNEKLFF.

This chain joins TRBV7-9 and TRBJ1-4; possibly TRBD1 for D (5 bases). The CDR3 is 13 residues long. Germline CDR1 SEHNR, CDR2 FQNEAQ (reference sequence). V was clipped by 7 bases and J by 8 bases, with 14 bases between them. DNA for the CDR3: TGTGCCAGCAACCGATTTGGGGCGGAAAAACTGTTTTTT. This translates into CASNRFGAEKLFF.

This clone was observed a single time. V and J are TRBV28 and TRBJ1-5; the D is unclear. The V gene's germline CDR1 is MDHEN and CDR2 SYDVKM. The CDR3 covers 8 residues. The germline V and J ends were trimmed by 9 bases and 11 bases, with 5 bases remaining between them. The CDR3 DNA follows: TGTGCCAGTCCCTCCCAGCATTTT. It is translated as CASPSQHF.

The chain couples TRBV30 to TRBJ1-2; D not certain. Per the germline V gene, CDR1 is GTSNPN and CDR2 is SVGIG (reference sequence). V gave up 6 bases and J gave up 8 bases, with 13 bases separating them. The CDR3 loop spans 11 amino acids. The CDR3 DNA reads TGTGCCTGTGCGGGTTATAAAGGCTACACCTTC. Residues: CACAGYKGYTF.

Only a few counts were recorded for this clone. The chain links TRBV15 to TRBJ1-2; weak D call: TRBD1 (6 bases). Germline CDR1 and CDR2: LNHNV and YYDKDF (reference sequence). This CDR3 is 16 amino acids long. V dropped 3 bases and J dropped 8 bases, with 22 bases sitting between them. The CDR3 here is CATSRIPGEIGPGYTF. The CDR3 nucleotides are TGTGCCACCAGCAGGATCCCAGGGGAAATAGGTCCGGGCTACACCTTC.

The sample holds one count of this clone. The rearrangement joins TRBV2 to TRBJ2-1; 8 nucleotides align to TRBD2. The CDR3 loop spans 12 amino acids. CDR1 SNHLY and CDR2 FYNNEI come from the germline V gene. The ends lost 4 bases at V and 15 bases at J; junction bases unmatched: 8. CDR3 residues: CASSGGREGPFF. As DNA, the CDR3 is TGTGCCAGCAGTGGTGGACGGGAGGGACCGTTCTTC.

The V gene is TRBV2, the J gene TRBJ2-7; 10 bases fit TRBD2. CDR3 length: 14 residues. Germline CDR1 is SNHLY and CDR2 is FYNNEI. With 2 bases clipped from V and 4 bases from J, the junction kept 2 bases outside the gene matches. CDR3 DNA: TGTGCCAGCAGTGAATCTAGCGGGAGATACGAGCAGTACTTC. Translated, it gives CASSESSGRYEQYF. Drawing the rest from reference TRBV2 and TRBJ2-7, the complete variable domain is EPEVTQTPSHQVTQMGQEVILRCVPISNHLYFYWYRQILGQKVEFLVSFYNNEISEKSEIFDDQFSVERPDGSNFTLKIRSTKLEDSAMYFCASSESSGRYEQYFGPGTRLTVT.

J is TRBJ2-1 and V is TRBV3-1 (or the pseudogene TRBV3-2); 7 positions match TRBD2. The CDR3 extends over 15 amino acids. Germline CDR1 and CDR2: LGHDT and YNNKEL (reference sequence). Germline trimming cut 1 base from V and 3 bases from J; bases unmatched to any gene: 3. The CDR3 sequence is CASSQVPGGYNEQFF. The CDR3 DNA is TGTGCCAGCAGCCAAGTTCCGGGGGGCTACAATGAGCAGTTCTTC.

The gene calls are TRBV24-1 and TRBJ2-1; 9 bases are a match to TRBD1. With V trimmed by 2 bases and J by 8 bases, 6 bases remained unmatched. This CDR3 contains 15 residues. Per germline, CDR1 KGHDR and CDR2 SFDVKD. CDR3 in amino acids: CATSDSGQGIDEQFF. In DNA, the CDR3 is TGTGCCACCAGTGATTCGGGACAGGGTATTGATGAGCAGTTCTTC.

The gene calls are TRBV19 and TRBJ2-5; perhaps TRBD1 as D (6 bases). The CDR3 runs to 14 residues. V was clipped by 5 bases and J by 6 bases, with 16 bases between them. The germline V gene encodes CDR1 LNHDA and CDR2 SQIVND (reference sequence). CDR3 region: CASSGTSGAQTQYF. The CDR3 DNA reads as TGTGCCAGTAGTGGGACCTCAGGGGCCCAGACCCAGTACTTC.

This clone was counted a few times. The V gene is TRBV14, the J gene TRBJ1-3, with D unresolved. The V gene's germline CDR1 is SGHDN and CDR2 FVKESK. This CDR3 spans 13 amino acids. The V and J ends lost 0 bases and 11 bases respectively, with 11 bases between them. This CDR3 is CASSQDLRGAIYF. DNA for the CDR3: TGTGCCAGCAGCCAAGATCTCCGCGGCGCCATATATTTT.

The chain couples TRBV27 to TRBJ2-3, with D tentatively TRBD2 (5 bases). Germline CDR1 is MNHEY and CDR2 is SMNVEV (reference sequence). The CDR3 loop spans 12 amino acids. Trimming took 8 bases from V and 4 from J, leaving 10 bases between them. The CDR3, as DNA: TGTGCCAGCGGGAGCGTTGCAGATACGCAGTATTTT. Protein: CASGSVADTQYF.

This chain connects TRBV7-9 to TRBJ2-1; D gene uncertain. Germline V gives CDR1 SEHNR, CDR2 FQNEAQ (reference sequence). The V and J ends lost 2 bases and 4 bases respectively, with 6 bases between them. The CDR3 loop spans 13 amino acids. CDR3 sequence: CASSLILYNEQFF. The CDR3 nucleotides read TGTGCCAGCAGCTTAATTCTTTACAATGAGCAGTTCTTC.